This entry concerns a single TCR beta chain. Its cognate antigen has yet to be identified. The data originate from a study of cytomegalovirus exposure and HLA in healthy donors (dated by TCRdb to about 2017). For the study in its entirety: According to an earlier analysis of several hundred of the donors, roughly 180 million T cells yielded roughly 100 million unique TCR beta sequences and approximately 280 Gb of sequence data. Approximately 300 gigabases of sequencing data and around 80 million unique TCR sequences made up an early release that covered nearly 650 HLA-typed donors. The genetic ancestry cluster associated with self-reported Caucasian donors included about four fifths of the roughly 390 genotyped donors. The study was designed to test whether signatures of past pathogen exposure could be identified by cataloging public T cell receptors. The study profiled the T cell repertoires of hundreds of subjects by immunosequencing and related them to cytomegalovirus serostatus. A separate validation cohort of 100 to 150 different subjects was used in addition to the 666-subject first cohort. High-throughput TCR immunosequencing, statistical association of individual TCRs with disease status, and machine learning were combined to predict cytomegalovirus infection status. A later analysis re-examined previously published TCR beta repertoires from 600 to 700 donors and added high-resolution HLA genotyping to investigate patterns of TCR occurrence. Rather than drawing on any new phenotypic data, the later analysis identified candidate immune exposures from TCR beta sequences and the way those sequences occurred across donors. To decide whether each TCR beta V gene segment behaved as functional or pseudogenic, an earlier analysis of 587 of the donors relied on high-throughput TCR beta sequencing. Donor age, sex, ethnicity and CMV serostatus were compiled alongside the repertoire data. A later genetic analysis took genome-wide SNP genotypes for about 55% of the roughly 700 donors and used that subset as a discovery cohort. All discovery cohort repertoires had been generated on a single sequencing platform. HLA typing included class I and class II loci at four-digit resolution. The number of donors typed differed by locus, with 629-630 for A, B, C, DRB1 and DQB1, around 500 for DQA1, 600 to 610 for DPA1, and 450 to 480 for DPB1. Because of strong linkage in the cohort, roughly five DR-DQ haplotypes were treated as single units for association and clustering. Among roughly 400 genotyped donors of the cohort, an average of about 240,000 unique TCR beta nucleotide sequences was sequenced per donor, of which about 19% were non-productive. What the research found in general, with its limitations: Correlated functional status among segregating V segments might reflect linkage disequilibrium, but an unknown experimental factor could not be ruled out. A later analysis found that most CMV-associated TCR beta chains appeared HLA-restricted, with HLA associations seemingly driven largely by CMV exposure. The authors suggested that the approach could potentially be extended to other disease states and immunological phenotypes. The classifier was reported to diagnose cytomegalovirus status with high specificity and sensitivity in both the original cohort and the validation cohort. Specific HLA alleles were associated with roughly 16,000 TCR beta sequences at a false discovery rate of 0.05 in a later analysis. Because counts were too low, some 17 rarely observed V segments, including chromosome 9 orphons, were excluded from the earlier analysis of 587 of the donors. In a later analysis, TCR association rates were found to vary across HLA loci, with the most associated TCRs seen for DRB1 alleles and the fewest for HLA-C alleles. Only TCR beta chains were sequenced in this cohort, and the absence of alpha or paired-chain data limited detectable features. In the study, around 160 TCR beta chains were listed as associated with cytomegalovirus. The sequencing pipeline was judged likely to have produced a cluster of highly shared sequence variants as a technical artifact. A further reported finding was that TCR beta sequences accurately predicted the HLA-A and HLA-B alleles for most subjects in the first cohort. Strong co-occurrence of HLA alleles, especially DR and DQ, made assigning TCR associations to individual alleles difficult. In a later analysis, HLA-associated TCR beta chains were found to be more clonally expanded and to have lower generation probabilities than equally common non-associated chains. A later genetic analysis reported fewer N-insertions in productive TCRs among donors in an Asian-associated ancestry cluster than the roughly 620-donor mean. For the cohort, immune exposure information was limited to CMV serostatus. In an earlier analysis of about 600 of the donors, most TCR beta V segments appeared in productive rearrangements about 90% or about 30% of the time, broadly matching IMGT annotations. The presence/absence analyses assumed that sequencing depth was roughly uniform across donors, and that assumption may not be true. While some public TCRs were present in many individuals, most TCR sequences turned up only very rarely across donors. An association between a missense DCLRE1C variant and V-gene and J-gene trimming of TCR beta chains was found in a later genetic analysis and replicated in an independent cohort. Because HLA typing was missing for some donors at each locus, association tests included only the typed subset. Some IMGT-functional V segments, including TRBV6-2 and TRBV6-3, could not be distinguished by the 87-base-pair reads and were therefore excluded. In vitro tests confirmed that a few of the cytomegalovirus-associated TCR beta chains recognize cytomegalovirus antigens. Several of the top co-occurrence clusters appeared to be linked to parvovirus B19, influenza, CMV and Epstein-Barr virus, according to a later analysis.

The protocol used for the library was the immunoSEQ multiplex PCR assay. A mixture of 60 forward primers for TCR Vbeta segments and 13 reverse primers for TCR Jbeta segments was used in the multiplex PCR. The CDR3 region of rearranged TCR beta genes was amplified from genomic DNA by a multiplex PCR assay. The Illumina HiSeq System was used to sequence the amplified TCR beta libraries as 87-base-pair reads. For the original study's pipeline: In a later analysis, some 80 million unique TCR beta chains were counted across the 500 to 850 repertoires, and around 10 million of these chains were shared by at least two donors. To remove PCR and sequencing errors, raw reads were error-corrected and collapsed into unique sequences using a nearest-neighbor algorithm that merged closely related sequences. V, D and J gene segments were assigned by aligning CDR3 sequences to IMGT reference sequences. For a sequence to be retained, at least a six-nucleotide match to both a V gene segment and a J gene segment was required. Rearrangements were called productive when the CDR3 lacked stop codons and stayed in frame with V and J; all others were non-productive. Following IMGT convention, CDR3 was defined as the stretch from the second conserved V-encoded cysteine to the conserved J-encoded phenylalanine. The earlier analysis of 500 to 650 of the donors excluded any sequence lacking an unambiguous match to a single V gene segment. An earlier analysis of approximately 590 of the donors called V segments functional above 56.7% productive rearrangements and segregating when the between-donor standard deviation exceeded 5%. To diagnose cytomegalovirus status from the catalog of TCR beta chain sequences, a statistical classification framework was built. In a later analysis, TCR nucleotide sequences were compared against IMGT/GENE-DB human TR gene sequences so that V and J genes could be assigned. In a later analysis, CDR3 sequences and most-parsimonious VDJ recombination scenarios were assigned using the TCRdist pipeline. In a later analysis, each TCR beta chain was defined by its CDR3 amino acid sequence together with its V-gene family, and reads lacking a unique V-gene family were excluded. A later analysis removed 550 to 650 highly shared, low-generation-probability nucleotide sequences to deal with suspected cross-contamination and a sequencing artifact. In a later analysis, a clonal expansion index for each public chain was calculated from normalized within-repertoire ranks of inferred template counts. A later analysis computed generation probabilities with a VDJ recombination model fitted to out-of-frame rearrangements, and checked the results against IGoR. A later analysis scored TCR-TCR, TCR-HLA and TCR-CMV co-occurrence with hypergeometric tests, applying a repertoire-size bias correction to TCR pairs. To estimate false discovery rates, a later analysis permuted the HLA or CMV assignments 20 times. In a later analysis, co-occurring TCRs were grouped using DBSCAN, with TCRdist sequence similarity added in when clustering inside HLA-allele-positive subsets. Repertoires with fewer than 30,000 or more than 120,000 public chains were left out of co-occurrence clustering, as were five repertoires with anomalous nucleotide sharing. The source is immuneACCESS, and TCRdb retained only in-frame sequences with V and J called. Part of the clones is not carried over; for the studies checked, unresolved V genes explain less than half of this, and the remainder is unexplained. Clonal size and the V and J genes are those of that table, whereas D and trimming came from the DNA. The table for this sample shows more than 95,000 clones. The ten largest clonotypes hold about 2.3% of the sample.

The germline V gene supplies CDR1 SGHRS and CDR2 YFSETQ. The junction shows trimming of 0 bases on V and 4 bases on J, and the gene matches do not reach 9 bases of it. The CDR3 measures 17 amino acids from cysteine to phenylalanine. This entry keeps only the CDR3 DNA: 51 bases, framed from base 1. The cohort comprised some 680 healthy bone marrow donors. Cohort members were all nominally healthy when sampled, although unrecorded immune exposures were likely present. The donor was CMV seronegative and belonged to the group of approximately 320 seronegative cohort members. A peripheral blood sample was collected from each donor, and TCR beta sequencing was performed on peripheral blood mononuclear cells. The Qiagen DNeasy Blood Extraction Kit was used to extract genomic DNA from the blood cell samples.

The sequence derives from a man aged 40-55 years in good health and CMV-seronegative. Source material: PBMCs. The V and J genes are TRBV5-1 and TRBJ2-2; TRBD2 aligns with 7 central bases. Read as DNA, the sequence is TGCGCCAGCAGCTTGGCCCAAATTAGCGGGTCCACCGGGGAGCTGTTTTTT. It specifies CASSLAQISGSTGELFF.